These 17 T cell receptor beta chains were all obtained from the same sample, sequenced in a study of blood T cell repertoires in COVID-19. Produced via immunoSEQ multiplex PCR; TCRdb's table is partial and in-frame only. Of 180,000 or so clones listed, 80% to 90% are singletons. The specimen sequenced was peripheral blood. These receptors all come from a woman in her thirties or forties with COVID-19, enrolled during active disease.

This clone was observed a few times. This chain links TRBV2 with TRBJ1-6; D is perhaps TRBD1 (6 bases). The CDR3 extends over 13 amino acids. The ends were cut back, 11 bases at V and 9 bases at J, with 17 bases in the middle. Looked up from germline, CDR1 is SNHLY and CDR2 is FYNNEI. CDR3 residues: CAGRGGPGSPLHF. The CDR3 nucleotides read TGTGCCGGGAGGGGGGGCCCTGGTTCACCCCTCCACTTT.

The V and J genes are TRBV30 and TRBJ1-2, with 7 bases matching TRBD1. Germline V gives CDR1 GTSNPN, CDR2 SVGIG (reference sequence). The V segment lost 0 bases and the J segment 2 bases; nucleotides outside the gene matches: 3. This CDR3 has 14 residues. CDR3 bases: TGTGCCTGGAGTGTCTCCAGGGGGAACTATGGCTACACCTTC. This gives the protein CAWSVSRGNYGYTF. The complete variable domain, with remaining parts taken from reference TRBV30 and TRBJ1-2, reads SQTIHQWPATLVQPVGSPLSLECTVEGTSNPNLYWYRQAAGRGLQLLFYSVGIGQISSEVPQNLSASRPQDRQFILSSKKLLLSDSGFYLCAWSVSRGNYGYTFGSGTRLTVV.

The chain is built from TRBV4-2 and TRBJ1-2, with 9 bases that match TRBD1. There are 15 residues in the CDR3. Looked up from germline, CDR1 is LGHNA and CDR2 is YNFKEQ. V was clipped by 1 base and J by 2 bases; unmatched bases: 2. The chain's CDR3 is CASSQGTGANYGYTF. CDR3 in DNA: TGTGCCAGCAGCCAAGGGACAGGGGCGAACTATGGCTACACCTTC.

In DNA, the CDR3 is TGTGCCAGCAGTTACGGGCCCTACGAGCAGTACTTC. Amino acids: CASSYGPYEQYF. The chain joins TRBV6-5 to TRBJ2-7; D call uncertain. In germline, CDR1 is MNHEY, CDR2 SVGAGI. This CDR3 is 12 amino acids long. The V gene lost 2 bases and the J gene lost 2 bases, with 4 bases spanning the gap.

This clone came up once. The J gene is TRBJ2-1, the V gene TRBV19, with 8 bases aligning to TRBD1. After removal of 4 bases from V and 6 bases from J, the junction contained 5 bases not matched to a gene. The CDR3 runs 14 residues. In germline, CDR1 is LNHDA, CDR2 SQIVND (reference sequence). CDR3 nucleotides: TGTGCCAGTAGTACCACAGGGGGAAGCAATGAGCAGTTCTTC. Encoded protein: CASSTTGGSNEQFF.

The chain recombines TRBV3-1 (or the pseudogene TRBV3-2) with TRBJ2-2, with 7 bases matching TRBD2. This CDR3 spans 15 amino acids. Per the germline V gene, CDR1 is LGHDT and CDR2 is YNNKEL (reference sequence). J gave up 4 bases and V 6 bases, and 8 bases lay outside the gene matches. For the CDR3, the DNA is TGTGCCAGCAGTCTAAGGAGCGGGGTCACCGGGGAGCTGTTTTTT. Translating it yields CASSLRSGVTGELFF.

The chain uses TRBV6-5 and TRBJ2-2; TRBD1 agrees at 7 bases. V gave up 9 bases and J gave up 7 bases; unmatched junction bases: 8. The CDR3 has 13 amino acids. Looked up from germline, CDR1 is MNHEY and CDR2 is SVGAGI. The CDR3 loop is CASRTGNGGELFF. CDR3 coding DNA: TGTGCCAGTAGGACAGGCAACGGCGGGGAGCTGTTTTTT.

The CDR3: CASSPGVVDSYEQYF. For the CDR3, the DNA is TGTGCCAGCAGCCCCGGGGTAGTAGATTCCTACGAGCAGTACTTC. The genes are TRBV6-5 and TRBJ2-7, with D perhaps matching TRBD2 (5 bases). The V end lost 6 bases, the J end lost 1 base, and 16 bases lay between the germline ends. Germline CDR1 and CDR2: MNHEY and SVGAGI. This CDR3 is built from 15 residues.

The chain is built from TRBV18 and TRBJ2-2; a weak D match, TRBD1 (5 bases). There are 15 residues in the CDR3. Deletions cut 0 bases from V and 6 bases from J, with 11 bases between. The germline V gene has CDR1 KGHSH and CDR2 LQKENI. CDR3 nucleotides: TGTGCCAGCTCACCACCGTTAGGGGATGCCGGGGAGCTGTTTTTT. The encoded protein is CASSPPLGDAGELFF.

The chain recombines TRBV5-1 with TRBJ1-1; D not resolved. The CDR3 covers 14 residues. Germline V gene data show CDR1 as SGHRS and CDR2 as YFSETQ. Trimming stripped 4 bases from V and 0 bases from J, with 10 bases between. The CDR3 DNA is TGCGCCAGCAGCGACACTAGACTGAACACTGAAGCTTTCTTT. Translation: CASSDTRLNTEAFF.

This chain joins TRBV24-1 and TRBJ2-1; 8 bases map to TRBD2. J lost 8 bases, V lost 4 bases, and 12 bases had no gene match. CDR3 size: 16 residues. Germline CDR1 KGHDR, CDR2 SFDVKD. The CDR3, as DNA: TGTGCCACCAGTGAGTTTAAAGCGGGAGCAGTACATGAGCAGTTCTTC. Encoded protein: CATSEFKAGAVHEQFF.

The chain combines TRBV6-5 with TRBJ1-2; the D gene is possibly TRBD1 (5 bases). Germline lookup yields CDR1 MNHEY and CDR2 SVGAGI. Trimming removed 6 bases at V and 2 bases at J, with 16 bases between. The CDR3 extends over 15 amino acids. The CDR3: CASSQGALKNYGYTF. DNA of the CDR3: TGTGCCAGCAGCCAAGGGGCCCTAAAGAACTATGGCTACACCTTC.

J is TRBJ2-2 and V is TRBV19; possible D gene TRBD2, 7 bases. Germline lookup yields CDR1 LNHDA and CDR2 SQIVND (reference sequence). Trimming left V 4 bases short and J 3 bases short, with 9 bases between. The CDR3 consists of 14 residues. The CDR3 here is CASSRGGDTGELFF. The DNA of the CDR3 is TGTGCCAGTAGTAGAGGGGGGGACACCGGGGAGCTGTTTTTT.

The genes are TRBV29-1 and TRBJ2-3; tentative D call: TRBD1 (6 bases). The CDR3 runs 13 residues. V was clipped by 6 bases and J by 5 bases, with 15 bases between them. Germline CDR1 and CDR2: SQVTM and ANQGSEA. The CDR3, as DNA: TGCAGCGTCCCCACGGCAGGGGTAGATACGCAGTATTTT. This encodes CSVPTAGVDTQYF.

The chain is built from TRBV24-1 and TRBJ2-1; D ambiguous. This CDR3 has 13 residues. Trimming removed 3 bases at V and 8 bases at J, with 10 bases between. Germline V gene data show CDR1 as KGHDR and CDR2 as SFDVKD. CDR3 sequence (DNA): TGTGCCACCAGTGATCCCCCCCCGGATGAGCAGTTCTTC. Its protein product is CATSDPPPDEQFF.

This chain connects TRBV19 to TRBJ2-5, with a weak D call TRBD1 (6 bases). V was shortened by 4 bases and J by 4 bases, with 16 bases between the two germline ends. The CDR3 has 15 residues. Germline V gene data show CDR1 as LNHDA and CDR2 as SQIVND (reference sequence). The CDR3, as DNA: TGTGCCAGTAGTACAACAGGGTTCCGGGGAGAGACCCAGTACTTC. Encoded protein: CASSTTGFRGETQYF.

The CDR3 loop is CASTLQPQETQYF. The CDR3 DNA follows: TGTGCCAGCACCTTACAGCCCCAAGAGACCCAGTACTTC. The chain uses TRBV3-1 (or the pseudogene TRBV3-2) and TRBJ2-5, with D uncertain. The V and J ends lost 7 bases and 1 base respectively, with 10 bases between them. The CDR3 has 13 residues. Germline CDR1 LGHDT, CDR2 YNNKEL (reference sequence).